Listed here are 14 T cell receptor beta chains from one sample, sequenced in a study of T cells in Graves' hyperthyroidism and ophthalmopathy. RNA transcripts provided the source from which TCR beta CDR3 regions were amplified. The HTBI primer set served for first-round RT-PCR of the TCR CDR3. TCRdb processed the multiplex PCR reads anew with MiXCR; each CDR3 protein has one entry. The profile shows more than 350,000 distinct CDR3 sequences, roughly 15% of them singletons. The specimen was blood. The receptors were sampled from a woman aged 55-70 years with Graves' ophthalmopathy.

Only a few counts were recorded for this clonotype. This chain links TRBV20-1 with TRBJ2-5, with a tentative D call TRBD2 (5 bases). Trimming left V 6 bases short and J 4 bases short, with 15 bases between. This CDR3 has 13 residues. Germline V gives CDR1 DFQATT, CDR2 SNEGSKA (reference sequence). The CDR3: CSAFGGPGETQYF. DNA of the CDR3: TGCAGTGCCTTTGGAGGTCCCGGAGAGACCCAGTACTTC.

The V and J genes are TRBV7-9 and TRBJ2-7, with D possibly being TRBD2 (5 bases). This CDR3 is built from 13 residues. The germline V and J ends were trimmed by 5 bases and 2 bases, with 10 bases remaining between them. Germline V CDR1 and CDR2: SEHNR, FQNEAQ (reference sequence). This chain's CDR3 is CASSPAAAYEQYF. Written as DNA, the CDR3 is TGTGCCAGCAGCCCAGCGGCCGCCTACGAGCAGTACTTC.

This clonotype was seen many times. The chain carries TRBV5-6 and TRBJ2-7; 7 bases agree with TRBD2. The ends lost 6 bases at V and 7 bases at J; junction bases unmatched: 10. Per the germline V gene, CDR1 is SGHDT and CDR2 is YYEEEE. The CDR3 spans 13 residues. Here the CDR3 reads CASTPAGAGEQYF. The CDR3 nucleotides are TGTGCCAGCACCCCGGCGGGAGCTGGGGAGCAGTACTTC. The whole variable domain, remainder taken from reference TRBV5-6 and TRBJ2-7, is DAGVTQSPTHLIKTRGQQVTLRCSPKSGHDTVSWYQQALGQGPQFIFQYYEEEERQRGNFPDRFSGHQFPNYSSELNVNALLLGDSALYLCASTPAGAGEQYFGPGTRLTVT.

This clonotype was detected many times. The genes are TRBV20-1 and TRBJ2-1; weak D call: TRBD1 (5 bases). This CDR3 has 14 amino acids. Germline CDR1 is DFQATT and CDR2 is SNEGSKA (reference sequence). Trimming removed 1 base from V and 8 bases from J, with 15 bases in between. The chain's CDR3 is CSARGWGRMDEQFF. CDR3 DNA: TGCAGTGCTAGAGGGTGGGGCAGGATGGATGAGCAGTTCTTC.

This clonotype was detected many times. The chain couples TRBV28 to TRBJ2-7, with 14 bases lining up with TRBD2. After removal of 5 bases from V and 3 bases from J, the junction contained 9 bases not matched to a gene. From germline, CDR1 is MDHEN and CDR2 SYDVKM. CDR3 length: 17 residues. Here the CDR3 reads CASSETSGRAGVYEQYF. CDR3 bases: TGTGCCAGCAGTGAGACTAGCGGGAGGGCCGGAGTCTACGAGCAGTACTTC.

Many counts were recorded for this clonotype. The V gene is TRBV3-1, the J gene TRBJ2-7, with 7 positions matching TRBD2. The CDR3 consists of 14 residues. CDR1 is LGHDT and CDR2 is YNNKEL in the germline V gene (reference sequence). V lost 4 bases to trimming and J lost 2 bases; unmatched junction nucleotides: 5. CDR3 DNA sequence: TGTGCCAGCAGCCTCCGGGGGGTACCCTACGAGCAGTACTTC. Amino acid sequence: CASSLRGVPYEQYF.

This clonotype turned up a few times. The chain is built from TRBV28 and TRBJ2-7, with TRBD1 matching over 7 bases. Germline V lookup: CDR1 MDHEN, CDR2 SYDVKM. The ends lost 5 bases at V and 7 bases at J; junction bases unmatched: 8. This CDR3 has 13 residues. CDR3 nucleotide sequence: TGTGCCAGCAGTGTAGGACAGGTCGGAGAGCAGTACTTC. As protein: CASSVGQVGEQYF.

This clonotype was seen at least ten times. V is TRBV11-2 and J is TRBJ2-7; D is perhaps TRBD2 (5 bases). V lost 3 bases, J lost 0 bases, and 9 bases lay in between. Germline CDR1 and CDR2: SGHAT and FQNNGV. The CDR3 is made up of 14 amino acids. CDR3 region: CASSFLGSSYEQYF. CDR3 coding DNA: TGTGCCAGCAGCTTTCTGGGGAGCTCCTACGAGCAGTACTTC. The full variable domain, rest sourced from reference TRBV11-2 and TRBJ2-7, is EAGVAQSPRYKIIEKRQSVAFWCNPISGHATLYWYQQILGQGPKLLIQFQNNGVVDDSQLPKDRFSAERLKGVDSTLKIQPAKLEDSAVYLCASSFLGSSYEQYFGPGTRLTVT.

This clonotype was recorded only once. The chain's CDR3 is CASSDGSGSNEQFF. The CDR3 DNA follows: TGTGCCAGCAGTGACGGATCAGGGTCGAATGAGCAGTTCTTC. The chain carries TRBV6-4 and TRBJ2-1; tentative D call: TRBD1 (5 bases). The V end was cut by 2 bases, the J end by 7 bases, with 12 bases between. This CDR3 spans 14 amino acids. The germline V gene encodes CDR1 MRHNA and CDR2 SNTAGT.

This clonotype was recorded at least ten times. The chain employs TRBV7-2 and TRBJ1-3; no clear D. CDR1 and CDR2 (germline): SGHTA, FQGNSA. The CDR3 is 14 amino acids. Trimming stripped 2 bases from V and 4 bases from J, with 9 bases between. This CDR3 is CASSLMRAGNTIYF. The CDR3 nucleotides read TGTGCCAGCAGCTTAATGAGGGCAGGAAACACCATATATTTT.

This chain links TRBV5-1 with TRBJ2-1; 12 bases align to TRBD2. Germline-derived CDR1 and CDR2 are SGHRS and YFSETQ. Unmatched junction bases numbered 6, after V lost 7 bases and J lost 7 bases. The length of the CDR3 is 14 residues. Here the CDR3 reads CASGRLAGENEQFF. The CDR3 nucleotides are TGCGCCAGCGGCCGACTAGCGGGAGAGAATGAGCAGTTCTTC.

This clonotype occurred once. The CDR3 DNA reads as TGCGCCAGCAGCCGGCGACTTCCCGGGACTAGCGAGATCACAGATACGCAGTATTTT. Its protein is CASSRRLPGTSEITDTQYF. The chain joins TRBV4-1 to TRBJ2-3; 10 nucleotides align to TRBD2. Germline V gives CDR1 MGHRA, CDR2 YSYEKL. The CDR3 totals 19 residues. The J segment lost 2 bases and the V segment lost 4 bases, leaving 15 bases of the junction unmatched.

This clonotype was observed many times. This sequence joins TRBV20-1 and TRBJ2-5; D perhaps matches TRBD2 (7 bases). CDR1 and CDR2 (germline): DFQATT, SNEGSKA (reference sequence). Trimming cost V 0 bases and J 4 bases, with 15 bases left between them. The length of the CDR3 is 15 residues. The CDR3 region is CSARDHPGGRETQYF. The CDR3 bases are TGCAGTGCTAGAGACCACCCGGGGGGCAGAGAGACCCAGTACTTC.

This clonotype was counted at least ten times. This sequence joins TRBV5-6 and TRBJ2-7; no firm D call. CDR3 length: 13 residues. The V gene lost 3 bases and the J gene lost 0 bases, with 7 bases spanning the gap. CDR1 and CDR2 (germline): SGHDT, YYEEEE. CDR3 DNA: TGTGCCAGCAGCTACACGCCCTCCTACGAGCAGTACTTC. Amino acid sequence: CASSYTPSYEQYF.